This record looks at one T cell receptor beta chain sequence and its context. The data were produced by immunoSEQ multiplex PCR, yet TCRdb's version contains in-frame clones alone and is incomplete. Of tens of thousands of clones listed, almost 65% were seen once; the top ten hold less than 20%. This sample stems from a study of radiotherapy plus CTLA-4 blockade in lung cancer. Germline CDR1 SNHLY, CDR2 FYNNEI. This CDR3 comprises 14 residues. Trimming at V came to 4 bases and at J to 7 bases, leaving 4 bases not matched to a gene. The clonotype comes from a human donor with non-small cell lung cancer who had a partial response to radiotherapy plus ipilimumab. The chain is built from TRBV2 and TRBJ2-4, with 10 nucleotides matching TRBD2. Sequencing was performed on peripheral blood, taken from a patient treated with radiotherapy plus ipilimumab. CDR3 sequence: CASSGYSGRNIQYF. The CDR3 DNA reads TGTGCCAGCAGTGGTTATAGCGGGAGGAACATTCAGTACTTC.